Included here is one T cell receptor (beta chain) sequence, with context. The antigen remains unidentified. The trim removed 3 bases at V and 2 bases at J, leaving 6 bases unmatched. The CDR3 totals 15 residues. CDR1 and CDR2 (germline): SNHLY, FYNNEI. This record comes from a study of cytomegalovirus exposure and HLA in healthy donors. Study-level results: It was 164 TCR beta chains that were listed as cytomegalovirus-associated. CMV antigen specificity was confirmed in vitro for three CMV-associated chains.

PCR amplification relied on 60 Vbeta primers (plus 13 Jbeta primers). Per the original methods: It was a later analysis that counted tens of millions of unique TCR beta chains, of which some 10 million were shared. Sequencing used immunoSEQ multiplex PCR; TCRdb keeps in-frame clones, though not all of them. V and J calls and clone size are copied from that table; D and trimming were computed from the DNA. Of under 200,000 clones in the sample, around three quarters were seen once. The source material was PBMCs. The chain uses TRBV2 and TRBJ2-7; the match to TRBD2 covers 8 bases. This TCR was recovered from a man aged 45 to 65 in good health and CMV-seropositive. CDR3 sequence (DNA): TGTGCCAGCAGTGATAAGCGGGGGCTAACCTACGAGCAGTACTTC. This gives the protein CASSDKRGLTYEQYF.